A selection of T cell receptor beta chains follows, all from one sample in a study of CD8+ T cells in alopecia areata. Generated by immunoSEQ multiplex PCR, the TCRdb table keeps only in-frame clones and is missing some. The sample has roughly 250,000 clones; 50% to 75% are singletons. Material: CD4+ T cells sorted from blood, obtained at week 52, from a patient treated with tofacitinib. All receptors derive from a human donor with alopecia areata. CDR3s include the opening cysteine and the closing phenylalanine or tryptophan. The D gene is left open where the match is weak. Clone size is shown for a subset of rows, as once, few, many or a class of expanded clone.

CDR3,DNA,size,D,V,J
CASSLENSLPTF,TGCGCCAGCAGCTTGGAGAACAGCCTTCCTACCTTC,-,-,TRBV5-1,TRBJ1-2
CASSRTSSGGVETQYF,TGTGCCAGCAGCCGGACATCTAGCGGGGGAGTGGAGACCCAGTACTTC,-,TRBD2,TRBV11-2,TRBJ2-5
CASSPRQGSQPQHF,TGTGCCAGCAGCCCCCGTCAGGGGAGTCAGCCCCAGCATTTT,-,-,TRBV7-2,TRBJ1-5
CASTPVGARSPLHF,TGTGCCAGCACCCCAGTTGGGGCCCGTTCACCCCTCCACTTT,few,-,TRBV2,TRBJ1-6
CASSLGDLASGYTF,TGTGCCAGCAGCTTAGGGGACCTCGCATCTGGCTACACCTTC,-,-,TRBV7-9,TRBJ1-2
CASRVRDSFYYEQYF,TGTGCCAGCAGAGTCCGGGACAGTTTTTACTACGAGCAGTACTTC,-,TRBD1,TRBV2,TRBJ2-7
CASSNSGASTDTQYF,TGTGCTAGCAGCAATAGCGGTGCTAGCACAGATACGCAGTATTTT,once,-,TRBV7-7,TRBJ2-3
CASSFRVADSPLHF,TGTGCCAGCAGCTTCAGGGTTGCGGATTCACCCCTCCACTTT,-,-,TRBV11-1,TRBJ1-6
CASRKGQMNTEAFF,TGTGCCAGCAGAAAAGGACAAATGAACACTGAAGCTTTCTTT,once,-,TRBV11-2,TRBJ1-1
CSASWGDEQYF,TGCAGTGCTAGTTGGGGAGACGAGCAGTACTTC,-,-,TRBV20-1,TRBJ2-7
CASSPSTEYSYNSPLHF,TGTGCCAGCAGCCCGTCGACAGAGTACTCCTATAATTCACCCCTCCACTTT,few,-,TRBV5-6,TRBJ1-6
CASGLYGQGARGYTF,TGTGCTAGTGGTTTGTACGGACAGGGGGCAAGAGGCTACACCTTC,once,TRBD1,TRBV12-5,TRBJ1-2
CASSQNQWGSNTGELFF,TGCGCCAGCAGCCAAAACCAATGGGGATCGAACACCGGGGAGCTGTTTTTT,few,-,TRBV4-3,TRBJ2-2
CASSSGPADSPLHF,TGTGCCAGCAGCTCAGGACCTGCGGATTCACCCCTCCACTTT,few,-,TRBV5-4,TRBJ1-6
CSVEFGGIQYF,TGCAGCGTTGAATTCGGGGGGATCCAGTACTTC,-,TRBD2,TRBV29-1,TRBJ2-5
CASSSGTSRLTDTQYF,TGTGCCAGCAGCTCCGGGACTAGCCGTTTGACAGATACGCAGTATTTT,-,TRBD2,TRBV7-2,TRBJ2-3
CAWSIKDTQYF,TGTGCCTGGAGTATCAAGGATACGCAGTATTTT,-,-,TRBV30,TRBJ2-3
CASSLLAGVGEKLFF,TGTGCCAGCAGCTTACTGGCAGGGGTGGGGGAAAAACTGTTTTTT,few,-,TRBV7-2,TRBJ1-4
CASSRTGASSYEQYF,TGTGCCAGCTCGCGGACAGGGGCGAGCTCCTACGAGCAGTACTTC,-,TRBD1,TRBV18,TRBJ2-7
CAWSVRGGGMNTEAFF,TGTGCCTGGAGTGTCCGCGGTGGGGGGATGAACACTGAAGCTTTCTTT,-,-,TRBV30,TRBJ1-1
CASSVGGDLQETQYF,TGTGCCAGCAGCGTAGGTGGGGACCTTCAAGAGACCCAGTACTTC,few,-,TRBV9,TRBJ2-5
CAWSRSNSPLHF,TGTGCCTGGAGCAGGTCCAATTCACCCCTCCACTTT,-,-,TRBV30,TRBJ1-6
CAIGVGGTEAFF,TGTGCCATCGGCGTTGGGGGCACTGAAGCTTTCTTT,-,-,TRBV10-3,TRBJ1-1
CASSLTGHQETQYF,TGTGCCAGCAGTCTAACAGGTCACCAAGAGACCCAGTACTTC,-,-,TRBV25-1,TRBJ2-5
CASSRIDRMNTEAFF,TGCGCCAGCAGCCGAATAGACCGGATGAACACTGAAGCTTTCTTT,-,-,TRBV5-1,TRBJ1-1
CASSDSQGSYSYNEQFF,TGTGCCAGCAGTGACTCGCAGGGGAGCTACTCCTACAATGAGCAGTTCTTC,few,-,TRBV6-4,TRBJ2-1
CAWARVTDTQYF,TGTGCCTGGGCTCGGGTCACAGATACGCAGTATTTT,-,-,TRBV30,TRBJ2-3
CASSSSQRGEETQYF,TGTGCCAGCAGTTCCTCTCAGCGGGGGGAAGAGACCCAGTACTTC,-,TRBD2,TRBV27,TRBJ2-5
CASSRDPRSSGYEQYF,TGCGCCAGCAGTAGGGACCCAAGGTCCTCGGGCTACGAGCAGTACTTC,-,-,TRBV5-1,TRBJ2-7
CSVRDYEQYF,TGCAGCGTTAGGGACTACGAGCAGTACTTC,-,-,TRBV29-1,TRBJ2-7
CASSELGTSRDTQYF,TGTGCCAGCAGTGAATTGGGGACTAGCAGAGATACGCAGTATTTT,-,TRBD2,TRBV25-1,TRBJ2-3
CASSSDRLSGANVLTF,TGCGCCAGCAGCTCCGACAGGCTCTCTGGGGCCAACGTCCTGACTTTC,-,-,TRBV5-1,TRBJ2-6
CASSVEGVQPQHF,TGTGCCAGCAGCGTAGAAGGTGTTCAGCCCCAGCATTTT,-,-,TRBV9,TRBJ1-5
CASSLDTSRAEYF,TGCGCCAGCAGCCTCGACACCTCTCGGGCGGAGTACTTC,-,-,TRBV5-1,TRBJ2-7
CASSYPGQGKYTEAFF,TGTGCCAGCAGTTACCCGGGACAGGGGAAGTACACTGAAGCTTTCTTT,few,TRBD1,TRBV6-5,TRBJ1-1
CAWSSTGGETEYF,TGTGCCTGGAGTTCTACCGGGGGAGAGACCGAGTACTTC,-,-,TRBV30,TRBJ2-5
CAWSVQGTDTQYF,TGTGCCTGGAGTGTACAGGGAACAGATACGCAGTATTTT,-,-,TRBV30,TRBJ2-3
CASSLVASSYNEQFF,TGTGCCAGCAGCCTGGTGGCTAGCTCCTACAATGAGCAGTTCTTC,few,-,TRBV5-6,TRBJ2-1
CASSGSTATYEQYF,TGCGCCAGCAGCGGGTCGACAGCCACCTACGAGCAGTACTTC,-,-,TRBV5-1,TRBJ2-7
CASSQLDSSEQYF,TGTGCCAGCAGTCAGCTAGATTCCTCCGAGCAGTACTTC,-,-,TRBV11-2,TRBJ2-7
CASISGRLNTEAFF,TGTGCCAGCATCTCGGGCAGACTGAACACTGAAGCTTTCTTT,-,-,TRBV6-6,TRBJ1-1
CASSLEALYGYTF,TGTGCCAGCAGCTTAGAGGCGCTCTATGGCTACACCTTC,once,-,TRBV11-2,TRBJ1-2
CASSLGQGSTDTQYF,TGCGCCAGCAGCTTGGGACAGGGGTCCACAGATACGCAGTATTTT,-,TRBD1,TRBV5-1,TRBJ2-3
CASSLAGGTPSYEQYF,TGTGCCAGCAGCTTAGCCGGAGGGACACCTTCCTACGAGCAGTACTTC,-,-,TRBV7-2,TRBJ2-7
CASSEDSGGPSEQFF,TGTGCCAGCAGTGAAGACAGCGGGGGGCCGAGTGAGCAGTTCTTC,few,TRBD2,TRBV6-1,TRBJ2-1
CASSRGQGEDEKLFF,TGTGCCAGCAGCCGGGGACAGGGAGAGGATGAAAAACTGTTTTTT,-,TRBD1,TRBV4-2,TRBJ1-4
CASSLAGTGGETQYF,TGCGCCAGCAGCTTGGCCGGGACAGGGGGCGAGACCCAGTACTTC,few,TRBD1,TRBV5-1,TRBJ2-5
CASSSRQGATYNSPLHF,TGTGCCAGCAGTTCCCGACAGGGGGCCACCTATAATTCACCCCTCCACTTT,-,TRBD1,TRBV27,TRBJ1-6
CASSPQVGFGDEQFF,TGTGCCAGCAGCCCCCAGGTAGGGTTCGGGGATGAGCAGTTCTTC,-,-,TRBV9,TRBJ2-1